The present entry profiles one TCR beta chain with its context. What it recognizes is unknown. This entry belongs to a study of shared clonotypes between healthy human individuals. Study-level results: Rarefaction gave evidence that sorted-subset sequencing remained incomplete despite large depth.

It was at deep level that the assay was run. Per the study methods: From ImmunoSEQ came sequences covering only the junction and carrying no quality scores, so filtering differed. Measured with immunoSEQ multiplex PCR; TCRdb has only the in-frame clones, and not every one. From that table come the V and J calls and clone size; the DNA was used to work out D and trimming. Of some 2.1 million clones in the sample, 85% to 95% were seen once. CDR3 length equals 14 residues. V was shortened by 3 bases and J by 5 bases, with 14 bases between the two germline ends. The germline V gene has CDR1 GTSNPN and CDR2 SVGIG (reference sequence).

Specimen: naive CD4+ T cells sorted from blood. As for subset: CD45RA+ positively selected. The chain couples TRBV30 to TRBJ1-5; D may be TRBD1 (5 bases). The receptor comes from a man aged 18 to 29 in good health. CDR3 protein: CAWRETGDYQPQHF. DNA of the CDR3: TGTGCCTGGAGGGAAACAGGAGACTATCAGCCCCAGCATTTT.